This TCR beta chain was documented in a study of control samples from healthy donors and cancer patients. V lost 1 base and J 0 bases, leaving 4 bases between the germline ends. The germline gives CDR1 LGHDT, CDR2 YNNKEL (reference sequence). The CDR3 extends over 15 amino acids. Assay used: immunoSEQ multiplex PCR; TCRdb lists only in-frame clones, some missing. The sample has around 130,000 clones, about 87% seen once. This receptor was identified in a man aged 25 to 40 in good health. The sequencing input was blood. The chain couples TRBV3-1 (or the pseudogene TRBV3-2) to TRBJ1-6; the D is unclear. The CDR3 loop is CASSQGSSYNSPLHF. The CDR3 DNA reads TGTGCCAGCAGCCAAGGGAGCTCCTATAATTCACCCCTCCACTTT.